Listed below are T cell receptor beta chains from one sample, sequenced in a study of blood T cell repertoires in COVID-19. The table came from immunoSEQ multiplex PCR; TCRdb's copy has only in-frame clones and leaves some out. Counted here are roughly 120,000 clones, 80% to 90% occurring once; the ten biggest clones make up about 8%. Sequencing was carried out using peripheral blood. Every receptor here comes from a man between 65 and 85 years old who had recovered from COVID-19. Both conserved end residues are part of each CDR3. D genes are given only for firm matches. Clone size is stated in some rows and not others, as once, few, many or a class when expanded.

CDR3aa: CASSDDTSGNTDTQYF
CDR3nt: TGTGCCAGCAGTGATGACACTAGCGGGAACACAGATACGCAGTATTTT
j_gene: TRBJ2-3
v_gene: TRBV2
abundance: -
d_gene: TRBD2

CDR3aa: CASSPRTVQETQYF
CDR3nt: TGTGCCAGCAGCCCTAGGACAGTACAAGAGACCCAGTACTTC
j_gene: TRBJ2-5
v_gene: TRBV7-2
abundance: -
d_gene: -

CDR3aa: CASSPGQMPQHF
CDR3nt: TGTGCCAGCAGCCCGGGACAGATGCCCCAGCATTTT
j_gene: TRBJ1-5
v_gene: TRBV12-3/TRBV12-4
abundance: -
d_gene: TRBD1

CDR3aa: CASSYDSTRGNTIYF
CDR3nt: TGTGCCAGCAGCTATGACAGCACAAGGGGAAACACCATATATTTT
j_gene: TRBJ1-3
v_gene: TRBV5-6
abundance: once
d_gene: -

CDR3aa: CATSDGRRGSGTEAFF
CDR3nt: TGTGCCACCAGTGACGGTAGGAGGGGCTCGGGGACTGAAGCTTTCTTT
j_gene: TRBJ1-1
v_gene: TRBV24-1
abundance: -
d_gene: -

CDR3aa: CAWSRDRGRGYTF
CDR3nt: TGTGCCTGGAGTCGGGACAGGGGAAGAGGCTACACCTTC
j_gene: TRBJ1-2
v_gene: TRBV30
abundance: -
d_gene: TRBD1

CDR3aa: CAKQGLRANYGYTF
CDR3nt: TGTGCGAAGCAGGGTCTCAGGGCGAACTATGGCTACACCTTC
j_gene: TRBJ1-2
v_gene: TRBV2
abundance: -
d_gene: -

CDR3aa: CASGNYEQYF
CDR3nt: TGTGCCAGCGGCAACTACGAGCAGTACTTC
j_gene: TRBJ2-7
v_gene: TRBV28
abundance: few
d_gene: -

CDR3aa: CASSLGQNQPQHF
CDR3nt: TGTGCCAGTAGTCTCGGACAGAATCAGCCCCAGCATTTT
j_gene: TRBJ1-5
v_gene: TRBV19
abundance: -
d_gene: -

CDR3aa: CASSVLYRGLNTQYF
CDR3nt: TGTGCCAGCAGCGTCTTATACAGGGGGCTTAATACGCAGTATTTT
j_gene: TRBJ2-3
v_gene: TRBV7-9
abundance: -
d_gene: TRBD1

CDR3aa: CASSIAGLGNQPQHF
CDR3nt: TGTGCCAGTAGTATAGCGGGGTTGGGCAATCAGCCCCAGCATTTT
j_gene: TRBJ1-5
v_gene: TRBV19
abundance: -
d_gene: -

CDR3aa: CASRSPRQRSGYTF
CDR3nt: TGTGCCAGTAGATCCCCCCGGCAGCGCTCGGGCTACACCTTC
j_gene: TRBJ1-2
v_gene: TRBV19
abundance: -
d_gene: -

CDR3aa: CATSPSGTFHTQYF
CDR3nt: TGTGCCACTTCTCCCTCCGGGACATTCCATACGCAGTATTTT
j_gene: TRBJ2-3
v_gene: TRBV2
abundance: -
d_gene: -

CDR3aa: CASSQDLPGGSGTDTQYF
CDR3nt: TGCGCCAGCAGCCAAGACCTCCCGGGGGGGTCTGGCACAGATACGCAGTATTTT
j_gene: TRBJ2-3
v_gene: TRBV4-1
abundance: -
d_gene: TRBD2

CDR3aa: CASSPWRGPSGETQYF
CDR3nt: TGTGCCAGCAGCCCCTGGCGGGGGCCCTCCGGAGAGACCCAGTACTTC
j_gene: TRBJ2-5
v_gene: TRBV11-2
abundance: -
d_gene: -

CDR3aa: CASSWTGTSYEQYF
CDR3nt: TGCGCCAGCAGCTGGACAGGGACATCCTACGAGCAGTACTTC
j_gene: TRBJ2-7
v_gene: TRBV5-1
abundance: -
d_gene: TRBD1

CDR3aa: CASSPHGLAGHQETQYF
CDR3nt: TGTGCCAGCAGTCCCCACGGACTAGCGGGACACCAAGAGACCCAGTACTTC
j_gene: TRBJ2-5
v_gene: TRBV28
abundance: -
d_gene: TRBD2

CDR3aa: CASSPGSYEQYF
CDR3nt: TGTGCCAGCAGCCCAGGCTCCTACGAGCAGTACTTC
j_gene: TRBJ2-7
v_gene: TRBV12-3/TRBV12-4
abundance: -
d_gene: -

CDR3aa: CASSSQGQGANEKLFF
CDR3nt: TGTGCCAGCAGCTCCCAAGGACAGGGGGCTAATGAAAAACTGTTTTTT
j_gene: TRBJ1-4
v_gene: TRBV7-9
abundance: once
d_gene: TRBD1

CDR3aa: CATSRAGVDEQYF
CDR3nt: TGTGCCACCAGTCGGGCAGGGGTGGACGAGCAGTACTTC
j_gene: TRBJ2-7
v_gene: TRBV24-1
abundance: -
d_gene: -

CDR3aa: CASSEIHRETAQYF
CDR3nt: TGTGCCAGCAGTGAAATCCACCGGGAGACCGCGCAGTACTTC
j_gene: TRBJ2-7
v_gene: TRBV6-1
abundance: -
d_gene: -

CDR3aa: CATTGWGPTEAFF
CDR3nt: TGTGCCACAACAGGGTGGGGGCCCACTGAAGCTTTCTTT
j_gene: TRBJ1-1
v_gene: TRBV2
abundance: -
d_gene: -

CDR3aa: CASSLTGGSTYNEQFF
CDR3nt: TGTGCCAGCAGCTTAACTGGCGGGAGTACGTACAATGAGCAGTTCTTC
j_gene: TRBJ2-1
v_gene: TRBV7-3
abundance: -
d_gene: TRBD2

CDR3aa: CASSLGFGGRTDTQYF
CDR3nt: TGTGCCAGCAGCTTAGGTTTCGGAGGTCGTACAGATACGCAGTATTTT
j_gene: TRBJ2-3
v_gene: TRBV7-2
abundance: -
d_gene: -

CDR3aa: CASSKGGTGGYEQYF
CDR3nt: TGTGCCAGCAGCAAAGGGGGGACAGGGGGCTACGAGCAGTACTTC
j_gene: TRBJ2-7
v_gene: TRBV21-1
abundance: -
d_gene: -

CDR3aa: CASSAGTSGLTDTQYF
CDR3nt: TGTGCCAGCAGCGCCGGGACTAGCGGACTCACAGATACGCAGTATTTT
j_gene: TRBJ2-3
v_gene: TRBV9
abundance: -
d_gene: TRBD2

CDR3aa: CASSLGAGGANVLTF
CDR3nt: TGCGCCAGCAGTTTAGGGGCGGGAGGGGCCAACGTCCTGACTTTC
j_gene: TRBJ2-6
v_gene: TRBV5-1
abundance: -
d_gene: -

CDR3aa: CASSLLKRGEQYF
CDR3nt: TGTGCCAGCAGTTTACTAAAAAGAGGCGAGCAGTACTTC
j_gene: TRBJ2-7
v_gene: TRBV12-3/TRBV12-4
abundance: -
d_gene: -

CDR3aa: CASSFSAGYAGELFF
CDR3nt: TGTGCCAGCAGTTTCTCGGCAGGGTATGCCGGGGAGCTGTTTTTT
j_gene: TRBJ2-2
v_gene: TRBV28
abundance: -
d_gene: -

CDR3aa: CASSYSSGEDEAFF
CDR3nt: TGTGCCAGCAGTTACTCGTCGGGGGAGGATGAAGCTTTCTTT
j_gene: TRBJ1-1
v_gene: TRBV6-6
abundance: -
d_gene: -

CDR3aa: CAIKKREGADEQFF
CDR3nt: TGTGCCATCAAGAAGCGGGAGGGGGCGGATGAGCAGTTCTTC
j_gene: TRBJ2-1
v_gene: TRBV10-3
abundance: once
d_gene: TRBD2